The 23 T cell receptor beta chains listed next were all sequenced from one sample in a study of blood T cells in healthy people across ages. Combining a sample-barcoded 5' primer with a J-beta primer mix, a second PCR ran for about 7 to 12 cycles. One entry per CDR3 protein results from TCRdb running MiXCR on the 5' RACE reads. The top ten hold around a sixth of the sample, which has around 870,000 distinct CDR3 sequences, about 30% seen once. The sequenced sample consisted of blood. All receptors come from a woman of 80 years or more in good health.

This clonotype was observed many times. The CDR3 spells CASSLAAGGPNTQYF. Written as DNA, the CDR3 is TGTGCCAGCAGCTTAGCGGCGGGGGGGCCTAACACCCAGTACTTC. The chain combines TRBV7-9 with TRBJ2-5; 9 bases are shared with TRBD2. The CDR3 spans 15 residues. Per the germline V gene, CDR1 is SEHNR and CDR2 is FQNEAQ (reference sequence). J gave up 8 bases and V 0 bases, and 7 bases lay outside the gene matches.

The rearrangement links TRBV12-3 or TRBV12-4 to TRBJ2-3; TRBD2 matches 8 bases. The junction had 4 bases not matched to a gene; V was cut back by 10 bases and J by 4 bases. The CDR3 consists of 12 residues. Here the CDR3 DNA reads TGTGCCAACTCGCGGGGGGCAGATACGCAGTATTTT. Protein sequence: CANSRGADTQYF.

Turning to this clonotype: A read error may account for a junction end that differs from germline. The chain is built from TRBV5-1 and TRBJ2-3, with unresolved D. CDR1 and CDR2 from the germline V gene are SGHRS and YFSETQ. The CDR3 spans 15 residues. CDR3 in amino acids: CASSLELPSTDTQYF. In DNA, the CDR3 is TGTGCCAGCAGCCTAGAGCTGCCTAGCACAGATACGCAGTATTTT.

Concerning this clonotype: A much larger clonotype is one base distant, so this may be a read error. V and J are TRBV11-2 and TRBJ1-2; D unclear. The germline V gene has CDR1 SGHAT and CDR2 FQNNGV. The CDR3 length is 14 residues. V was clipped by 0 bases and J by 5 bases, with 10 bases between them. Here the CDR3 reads CASSLELDFYGYTF. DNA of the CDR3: TGTGCCAGCAGCTTAGAGTTAGATTTTTATGGCTACACCTTC.

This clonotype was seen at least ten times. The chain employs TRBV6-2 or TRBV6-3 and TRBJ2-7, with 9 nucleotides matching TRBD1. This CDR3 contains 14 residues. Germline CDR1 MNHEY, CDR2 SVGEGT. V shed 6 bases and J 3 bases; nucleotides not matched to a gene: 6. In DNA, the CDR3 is TGTGCCAGCAGGTCGACAGGGGGAGACTACGAGCAGTACTTC. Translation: CASRSTGGDYEQYF.

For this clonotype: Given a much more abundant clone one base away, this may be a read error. Written as DNA, the CDR3 is TGCGCCAGCACCCCTCGGTGGGCAGGTACGGACCAGGCCAACAATGAGCAGTACTTC. Its protein is CASTPRWAGTDQANNEQYF. The chain uses TRBV5-1 and TRBJ2-1; D call uncertain. Near its end, the DNA agrees better with TRBJ2-7, so the J call may be wrong. CDR3 length: 19 residues. The V gene's germline CDR1 is SGHRS and CDR2 YFSETQ.

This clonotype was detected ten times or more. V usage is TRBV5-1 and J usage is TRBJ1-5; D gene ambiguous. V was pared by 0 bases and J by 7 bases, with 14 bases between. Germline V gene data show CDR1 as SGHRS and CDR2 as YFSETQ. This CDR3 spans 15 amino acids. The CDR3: CASSLVPGPRQPQHF. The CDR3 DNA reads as TGCGCCAGCAGCTTGGTCCCAGGACCGCGGCAGCCCCAGCATTTT.

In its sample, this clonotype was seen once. The CDR3 protein is CASSLEGYVAQPQHF. As DNA, the CDR3 is TGTGCCAGCAGCTTAGAGGGGTATGTCGCTCAGCCCCAGCATTTT. The rearrangement links TRBV7-2 to TRBJ1-5; possible D gene TRBD1, 5 bases. The CDR3 has 15 residues. Trimming removed 1 base at V and 6 bases at J, with 13 bases between. CDR1 SGHTA and CDR2 FQGNSA come from the germline V gene.

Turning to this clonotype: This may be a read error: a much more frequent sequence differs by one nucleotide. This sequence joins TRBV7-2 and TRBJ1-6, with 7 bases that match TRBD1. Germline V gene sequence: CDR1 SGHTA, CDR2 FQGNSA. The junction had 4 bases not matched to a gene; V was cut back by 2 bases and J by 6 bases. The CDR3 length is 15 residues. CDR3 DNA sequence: TGTGCCAGCAGCTTAAGGGGGACAGCTAATTCACCCCTCCACTTT. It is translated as CASSLRGTANSPLHF. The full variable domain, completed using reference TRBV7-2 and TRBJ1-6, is GAGVSQSPSNKVTEKGKDVELRCDPISGHTALYWYRQSLGQGLEFLIYFQGNSAPDKSGLPSDRFSAERTGGSVSTLTIQRTQQEDSAVYLCASSLRGTANSPLHFGNGTRLTVT.

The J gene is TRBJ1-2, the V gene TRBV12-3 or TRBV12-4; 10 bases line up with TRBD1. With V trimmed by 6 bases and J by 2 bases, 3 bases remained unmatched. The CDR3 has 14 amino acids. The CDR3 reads CASRLGQGNYGYTF. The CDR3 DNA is TGTGCCAGCAGGCTGGGACAGGGGAACTATGGCTACACCTTC.

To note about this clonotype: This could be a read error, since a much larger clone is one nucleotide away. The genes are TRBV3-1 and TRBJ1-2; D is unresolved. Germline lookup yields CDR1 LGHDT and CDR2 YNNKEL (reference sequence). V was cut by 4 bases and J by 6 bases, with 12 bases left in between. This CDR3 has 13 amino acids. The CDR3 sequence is CASSPAVSHGYTF. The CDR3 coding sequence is TGTGCCAGCAGCCCCGCGGTCTCCCATGGCTACACCTTC.

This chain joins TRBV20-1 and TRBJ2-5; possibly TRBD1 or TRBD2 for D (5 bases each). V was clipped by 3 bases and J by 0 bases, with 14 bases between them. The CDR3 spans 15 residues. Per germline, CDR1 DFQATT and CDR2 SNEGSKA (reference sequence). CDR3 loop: CSARKGRNYQETQYF. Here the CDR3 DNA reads TGCAGTGCTAGGAAGGGACGTAATTACCAAGAGACCCAGTACTTC.

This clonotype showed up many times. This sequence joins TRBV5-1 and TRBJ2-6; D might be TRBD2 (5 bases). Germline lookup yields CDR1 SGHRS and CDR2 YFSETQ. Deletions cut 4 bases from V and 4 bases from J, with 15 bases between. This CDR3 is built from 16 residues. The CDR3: CASSPQGSSGANVLTF. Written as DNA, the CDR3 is TGCGCCAGCAGCCCCCAAGGGAGTTCCGGGGCCAACGTCCTGACTTTC.

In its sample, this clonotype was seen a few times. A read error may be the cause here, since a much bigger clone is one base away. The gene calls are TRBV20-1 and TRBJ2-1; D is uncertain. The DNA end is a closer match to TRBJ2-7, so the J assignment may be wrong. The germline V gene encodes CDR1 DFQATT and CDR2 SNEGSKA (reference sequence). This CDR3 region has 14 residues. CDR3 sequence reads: CSASLPGNYNEQYF. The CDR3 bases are TGCAGTGCTAGTCTTCCAGGCAACTACAATGAGCAGTACTTC.

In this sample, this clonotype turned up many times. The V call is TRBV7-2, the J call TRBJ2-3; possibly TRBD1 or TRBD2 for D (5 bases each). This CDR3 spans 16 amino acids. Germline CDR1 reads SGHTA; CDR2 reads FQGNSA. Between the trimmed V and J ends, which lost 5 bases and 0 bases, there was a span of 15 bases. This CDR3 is CASSRARGPSTDTQYF. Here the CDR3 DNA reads TGTGCCAGCAGCCGAGCTAGGGGACCTAGCACAGATACGCAGTATTTT.

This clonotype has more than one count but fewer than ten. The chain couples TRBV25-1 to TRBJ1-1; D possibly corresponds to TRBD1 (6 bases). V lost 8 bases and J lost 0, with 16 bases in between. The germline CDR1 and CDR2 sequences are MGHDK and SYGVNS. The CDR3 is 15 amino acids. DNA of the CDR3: TGTGCCAGCCGGAGGACCGGGACAATGAACACTGAAGCTTTCTTT. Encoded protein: CASRRTGTMNTEAFF.

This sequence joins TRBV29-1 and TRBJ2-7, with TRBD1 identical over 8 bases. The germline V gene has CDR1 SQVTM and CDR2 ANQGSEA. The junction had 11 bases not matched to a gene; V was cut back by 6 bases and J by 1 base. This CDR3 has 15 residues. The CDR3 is CSVANGQGGSYEQYF. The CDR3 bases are TGCAGCGTCGCTAATGGACAGGGCGGGTCCTACGAGCAGTACTTC.

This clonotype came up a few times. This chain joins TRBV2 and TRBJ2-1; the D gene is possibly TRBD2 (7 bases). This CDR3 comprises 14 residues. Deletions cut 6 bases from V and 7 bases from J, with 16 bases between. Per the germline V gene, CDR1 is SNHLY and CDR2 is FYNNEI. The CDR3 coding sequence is TGTGCCAGCAGGGTGGGGGGGCCTGGGAATGAGCAGTTCTTC. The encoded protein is CASRVGGPGNEQFF. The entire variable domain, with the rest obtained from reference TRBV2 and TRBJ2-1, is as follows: EPEVTQTPSHQVTQMGQEVILRCVPISNHLYFYWYRQILGQKVEFLVSFYNNEISEKSEIFDDQFSVERPDGSNFTLKIRSTKLEDSAMYFCASRVGGPGNEQFFGPGTRLTVL.

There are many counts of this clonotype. The CDR3 DNA is TGCAGTGCTAGAGTATTAACGCGTAATGGCTACACCTTC. It translates to CSARVLTRNGYTF. This rearrangement joins TRBV20-1 to TRBJ1-2; D is unclear. The germline gives CDR1 DFQATT, CDR2 SNEGSKA (reference sequence). The CDR3 length is 13 residues. V was trimmed by 1 base and J by 6 bases, leaving 12 bases between them.

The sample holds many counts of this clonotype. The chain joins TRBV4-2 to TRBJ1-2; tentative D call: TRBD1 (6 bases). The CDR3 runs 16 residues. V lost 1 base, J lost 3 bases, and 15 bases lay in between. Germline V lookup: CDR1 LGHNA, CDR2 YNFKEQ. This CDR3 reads CASSQVTTQGDYGYTF. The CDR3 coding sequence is TGTGCCAGCAGCCAAGTAACAACACAGGGAGACTATGGCTACACCTTC.

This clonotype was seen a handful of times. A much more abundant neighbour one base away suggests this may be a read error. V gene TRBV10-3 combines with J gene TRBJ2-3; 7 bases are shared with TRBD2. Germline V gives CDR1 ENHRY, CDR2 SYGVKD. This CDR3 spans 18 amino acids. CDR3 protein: CAIGEKAGLISSTDTQYF. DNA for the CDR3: TGTGCCATCGGTGAGAAAGCGGGGTTGATTTCTAGCACAGATACGCAGTATTTT.

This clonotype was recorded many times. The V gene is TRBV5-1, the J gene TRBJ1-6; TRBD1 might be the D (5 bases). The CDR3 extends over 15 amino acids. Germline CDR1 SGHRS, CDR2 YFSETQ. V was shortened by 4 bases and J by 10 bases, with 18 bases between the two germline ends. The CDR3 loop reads CASSTKQVEGSPLHF. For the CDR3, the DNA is TGCGCCAGCAGCACGAAACAGGTAGAGGGATCACCCCTCCACTTT.

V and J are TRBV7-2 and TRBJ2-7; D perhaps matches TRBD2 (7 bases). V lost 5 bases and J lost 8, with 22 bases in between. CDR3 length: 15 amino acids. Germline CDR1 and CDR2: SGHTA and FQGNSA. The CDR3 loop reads CASSRGGAASAQQYF. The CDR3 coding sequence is TGTGCCAGCAGCAGAGGGGGGGCGGCCTCGGCGCAGCAGTACTTC.